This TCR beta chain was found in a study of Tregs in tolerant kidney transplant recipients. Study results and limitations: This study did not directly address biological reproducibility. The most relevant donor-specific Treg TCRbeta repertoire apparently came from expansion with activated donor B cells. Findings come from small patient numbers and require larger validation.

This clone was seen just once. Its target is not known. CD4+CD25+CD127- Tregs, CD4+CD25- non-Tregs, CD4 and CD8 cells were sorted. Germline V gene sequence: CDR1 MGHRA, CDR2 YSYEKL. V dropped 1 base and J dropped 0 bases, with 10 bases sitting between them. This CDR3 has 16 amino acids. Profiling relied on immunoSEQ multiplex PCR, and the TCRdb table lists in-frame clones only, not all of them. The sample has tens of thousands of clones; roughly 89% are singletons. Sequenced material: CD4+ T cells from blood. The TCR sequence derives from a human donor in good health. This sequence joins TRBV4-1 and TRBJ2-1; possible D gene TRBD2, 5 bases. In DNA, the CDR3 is TGCGCCAGCAGCCAAGGGCCCGGGATCTCCTACAATGAGCAGTTCTTC. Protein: CASSQGPGISYNEQFF.